A single sample is the source of the 16 T cell receptor beta chains below, sequenced in a study of T cell responses to AZD1222 COVID-19 vaccine. Only in-frame clones appear in the TCRdb table, and some are missing; sequencing was by immunoSEQ multiplex PCR. The sample lists around 160,000 clones; roughly 94% were seen once. The specimen comprised peripheral blood, sampled 28 days after the second AZD1222 dose. These receptor sequences come from an adult who received the AZD1222 COVID-19 vaccine.

The table lists this clone with a count of one. The V gene is TRBV6-1, the J gene TRBJ2-7, with 7 bases aligning to TRBD2. The CDR3 is made up of 14 amino acids. Per germline, CDR1 MNHNS and CDR2 SASEGT. After removal of 1 base from V and 4 bases from J, the junction contained 4 bases not matched to a gene. The CDR3 sequence is CASSEVGGRYEQYF. As DNA, the CDR3 is TGTGCCAGCAGTGAAGTCGGGGGGAGGTACGAGCAGTACTTC.

The J gene is TRBJ1-2, the V gene TRBV27; no reliable D call. This CDR3 is 12 amino acids long. Germline assignment: CDR1 MNHEY and CDR2 SMNVEV (reference sequence). V lost 7 bases to trimming and J lost 7 bases, with 13 bases between them. The CDR3 nucleotides are TGTGCCAGCAAGTCGGGAAACGGTGGCTACACCTTC. Protein sequence: CASKSGNGGYTF.

The chain carries TRBV2 and TRBJ2-3, with a tentative D call TRBD2 (6 bases). This CDR3 contains 16 residues. Germline V CDR1 and CDR2: SNHLY, FYNNEI. The V gene lost 9 bases and the J gene lost 0 bases, with 19 bases spanning the gap. The CDR3 coding sequence is TGTGCCAGGTCGCGGGGAGAAGGGGCTAGCACAGATACGCAGTATTTT. Protein sequence: CARSRGEGASTDTQYF.

This clone was seen once. The V and J genes are TRBV27 and TRBJ1-2; 7 bases map to TRBD1. The germline CDR1 and CDR2 sequences are MNHEY and SMNVEV (reference sequence). The V and J ends lost 6 bases and 12 bases, in that order; junction bases with no gene match: 13. The CDR3 contains 13 residues. Here the CDR3 reads CASSYRQGGIHTF. Here the CDR3 DNA reads TGTGCCAGCAGCTATCGACAGGGAGGGATTCACACCTTC.

The chain is built from TRBV5-1 and TRBJ1-2; TRBD1 matches at 7 bases. The CDR3 spans 14 residues. Germline-derived CDR1 and CDR2 are SGHRS and YFSETQ. V was clipped by 4 bases and J by 8 bases; unmatched bases: 11. CDR3 in DNA: TGCGCCAGCAGCATCGGACAGGCGGCAGGGGGCTACACCTTC. It is translated as CASSIGQAAGGYTF.

The chain is built from TRBV7-9 and TRBJ1-6; 8 nucleotides agree with TRBD1. J was trimmed by 3 bases and V by 1 base; bases with no gene match: 2. Germline-derived CDR1 and CDR2 are SEHNR and FQNEAQ (reference sequence). The CDR3 runs to 16 residues. CDR3 sequence: CASSLGQGSYNSPLHF. CDR3 in DNA: TGTGCCAGCAGCTTAGGACAGGGGAGCTATAATTCACCCCTCCACTTT.

The chain combines TRBV6-5 with TRBJ1-1, with D possibly matching TRBD1 (5 bases). V was clipped by 7 bases and J by 5 bases, with 17 bases between them. Germline CDR1 and CDR2: MNHEY and SVGAGI. CDR3 length equals 14 residues. CDR3 bases: TGTGCCAGCACCGAAATTACAGGTGGTACTGAAGCTTTCTTT. Protein sequence: CASTEITGGTEAFF.

The J gene is TRBJ1-4, the V gene TRBV19; 7 bases map to TRBD1. V gave up 6 bases and J gave up 7 bases; unmatched junction bases: 11. The CDR3 runs to 15 residues. Germline V CDR1 and CDR2: LNHDA, SQIVND (reference sequence). CDR3: CASRIRQGTGEKLFF. The CDR3, as DNA: TGTGCCAGTAGGATACGACAGGGAACCGGTGAAAAACTGTTTTTT.

The rearrangement uses TRBV4-1 and TRBJ1-2; D may be TRBD1 (6 bases). This CDR3 region has 14 residues. V lost 4 bases and J lost 3, with 12 bases in between. Germline V gives CDR1 MGHRA, CDR2 YSYEKL. CDR3 DNA: TGCGCCAGCAGCCCCGGGGGGCGGGACTATGGCTACACCTTC. It encodes CASSPGGRDYGYTF.

The chain has TRBV2 and TRBJ2-1, with D hard to call. The CDR3 contains 15 residues. Germline-derived CDR1 and CDR2 are SNHLY and FYNNEI. V lost 7 bases and J lost 4, with 17 bases in between. The CDR3 is CASTEWPATYNEQFF. Written as DNA, the CDR3 is TGTGCCAGCACCGAGTGGCCCGCTACGTACAATGAGCAGTTCTTC.

This chain connects TRBV5-6 to TRBJ1-6, with D maybe TRBD1 (5 bases). The V gene lost 2 bases and the J gene lost 9 bases, with 12 bases spanning the gap. This CDR3 is built from 14 residues. Germline assignment: CDR1 SGHDT and CDR2 YYEEEE. The CDR3 spells CASSFRGGFSPLHF. CDR3 in DNA: TGTGCCAGCAGCTTCCGGGGGGGGTTTTCACCCCTCCACTTT.

The chain carries TRBV6-1 and TRBJ1-2; possible D gene TRBD1, 5 bases. Trimming left V 3 bases short and J 4 bases short, with 12 bases between. The CDR3 covers 14 residues. The germline gives CDR1 MNHNS, CDR2 SASEGT. The CDR3 is CASSDGRVSYGYTF. As DNA, the CDR3 is TGTGCCAGCAGTGATGGCAGGGTTTCCTATGGCTACACCTTC.

The rearrangement joins TRBV6-5 to TRBJ2-7; a weak D match, TRBD1 (5 bases). The CDR3 length is 14 residues. Trimming took off 6 bases at V and 5 bases at J, with 17 bases between the two ends. Germline CDR1 MNHEY, CDR2 SVGAGI. CDR3 DNA sequence: TGTGCCAGCAGATCGGACATTTACCTCGACGAGCAGTACTTC. Translating gives CASRSDIYLDEQYF.

This chain links TRBV5-5 with TRBJ2-6; possibly TRBD2 for D (5 bases). Germline V CDR1 and CDR2: SGHKS, YYEKEE (reference sequence). Trimming took off 2 bases at V and 2 bases at J, with 8 bases between the two ends. This CDR3 region has 15 residues. CDR3 amino acids: CASSLPGAGANVLTF. CDR3 DNA: TGTGCCAGCAGCTTACCCGGGGCTGGGGCCAACGTCCTGACTTTC.

The count of this clone is one. The chain uses TRBV6-4 and TRBJ1-2; TRBD1 might be the D (6 bases). V was shortened by 6 bases and J by 8 bases, with 22 bases between the two germline ends. This CDR3 has 15 amino acids. Germline values: CDR1 MRHNA, CDR2 SNTAGT. This CDR3 is CASSSVAGAITGYTF. The CDR3 nucleotides read TGTGCCAGCAGCTCGGTCGCAGGGGCAATTACGGGCTACACCTTC.

V is TRBV10-3 and J is TRBJ2-3; D uncertain. Trimming took 11 bases from V and 0 from J, leaving 15 bases between them. From germline, CDR1 is ENHRY and CDR2 SYGVKD. This CDR3 region has 14 residues. The CDR3 here is CAARPDPSTDTQYF. CDR3 in DNA: TGTGCCGCCAGACCCGACCCGAGCACAGATACGCAGTATTTT.